This T cell receptor beta chain was captured in a study of blood T cell repertoires in COVID-19. The wider study: PBMCs, B-cell-depleted T cells, or T cells were the source of the cDNA or gDNA that made up the material.

The data were produced by immunoSEQ multiplex PCR, yet TCRdb's version contains in-frame clones alone and is incomplete. The sample consists of roughly 320,000 clones, more than 85% of them appearing once. The length of the CDR3 is 15 residues. Germline assignment: CDR1 MNHEY and CDR2 SMNVEV (reference sequence). The V end was cut by 0 bases, the J end by 9 bases, with 17 bases between. Those who participated ranged in age from about 18 to 89 years and resided in about two dozen US areas. The sequence was collected from a woman between 25 and 40 years old who had been exposed to COVID-19. The gene calls are TRBV27 and TRBJ1-1; no reliable D call. The specimen was PBMCs or T cells enriched from blood (not recorded which). CDR3 sequence: CASSLSVIHSQKAFF. The DNA of the CDR3 is TGTGCCAGCAGTTTATCCGTTATCCACTCCCAAAAAGCTTTCTTT.